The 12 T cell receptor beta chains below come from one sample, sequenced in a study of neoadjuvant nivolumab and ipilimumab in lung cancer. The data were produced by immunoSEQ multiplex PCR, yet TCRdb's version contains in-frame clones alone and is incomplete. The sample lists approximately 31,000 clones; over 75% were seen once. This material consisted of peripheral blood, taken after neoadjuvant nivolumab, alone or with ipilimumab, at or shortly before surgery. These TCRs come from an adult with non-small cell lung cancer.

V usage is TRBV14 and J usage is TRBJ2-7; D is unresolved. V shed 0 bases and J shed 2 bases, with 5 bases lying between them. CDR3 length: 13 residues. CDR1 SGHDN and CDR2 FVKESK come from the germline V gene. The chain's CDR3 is CASSQDPTYEQYF. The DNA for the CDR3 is TGTGCCAGCAGCCAAGATCCTACCTACGAGCAGTACTTC.

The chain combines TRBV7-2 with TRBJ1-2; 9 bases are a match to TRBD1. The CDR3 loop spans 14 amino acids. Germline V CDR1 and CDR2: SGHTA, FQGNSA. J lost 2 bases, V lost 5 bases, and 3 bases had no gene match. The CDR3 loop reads CASSGGTGNYGYTF. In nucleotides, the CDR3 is TGTGCCAGCAGCGGCGGGACAGGGAACTATGGCTACACCTTC.

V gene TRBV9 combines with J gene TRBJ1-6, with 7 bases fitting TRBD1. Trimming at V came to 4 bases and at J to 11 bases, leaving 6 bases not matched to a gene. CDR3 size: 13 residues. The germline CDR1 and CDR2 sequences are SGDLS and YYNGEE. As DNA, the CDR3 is TGTGCCAGCAGCAGCCGACAGGGTACACCCCTCCACTTT. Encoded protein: CASSSRQGTPLHF. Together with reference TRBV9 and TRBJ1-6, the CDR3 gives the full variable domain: DSGVTQTPKHLITATGQRVTLRCSPRSGDLSVYWYQQSLDQGLQFLIQYYNGEERAKGNILERFSAQQFPDLHSELNLSSLELGDSALYFCASSSRQGTPLHFGNGTRLTVT.

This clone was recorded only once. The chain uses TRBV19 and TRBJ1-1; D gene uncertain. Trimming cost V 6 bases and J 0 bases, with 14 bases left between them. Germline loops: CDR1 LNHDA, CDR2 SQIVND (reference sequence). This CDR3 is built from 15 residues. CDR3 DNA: TGTGCCAGTAGGGCCCTCGATTTCATGAACACTGAAGCTTTCTTT. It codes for CASRALDFMNTEAFF.

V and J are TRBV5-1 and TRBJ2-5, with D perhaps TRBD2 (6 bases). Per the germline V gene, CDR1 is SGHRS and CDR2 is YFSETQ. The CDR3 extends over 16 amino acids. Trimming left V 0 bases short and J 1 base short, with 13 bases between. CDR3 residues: CASSLAGTRGQETQYF. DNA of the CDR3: TGCGCCAGCAGCTTGGCCGGGACTCGGGGCCAAGAGACCCAGTACTTC.

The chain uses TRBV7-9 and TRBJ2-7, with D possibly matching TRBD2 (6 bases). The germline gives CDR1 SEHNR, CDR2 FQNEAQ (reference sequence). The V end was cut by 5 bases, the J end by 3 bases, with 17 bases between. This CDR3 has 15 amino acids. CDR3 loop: CASSPPPGDLYEQYF. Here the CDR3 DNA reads TGTGCCAGCAGCCCCCCCCCGGGAGACCTCTACGAGCAGTACTTC.

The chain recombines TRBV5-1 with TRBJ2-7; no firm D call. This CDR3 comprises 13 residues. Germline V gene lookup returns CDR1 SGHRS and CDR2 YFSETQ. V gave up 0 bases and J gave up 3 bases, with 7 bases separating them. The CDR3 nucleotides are TGCGCCAGCAGCTTGGGAGACAACTACGAGCAGTACTTC. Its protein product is CASSLGDNYEQYF.

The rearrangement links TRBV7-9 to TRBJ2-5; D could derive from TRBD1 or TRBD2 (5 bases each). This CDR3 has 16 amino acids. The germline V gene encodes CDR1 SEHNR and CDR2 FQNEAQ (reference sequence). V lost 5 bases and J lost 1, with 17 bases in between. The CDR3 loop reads CASSLPGPRGQETQYF. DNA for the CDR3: TGTGCCAGCAGCCTACCGGGACCGCGAGGCCAAGAGACCCAGTACTTC.

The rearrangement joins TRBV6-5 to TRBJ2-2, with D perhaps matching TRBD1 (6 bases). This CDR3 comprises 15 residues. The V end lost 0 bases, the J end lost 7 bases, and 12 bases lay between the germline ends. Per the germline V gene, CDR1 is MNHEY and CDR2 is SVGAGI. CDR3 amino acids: CASSYSTTGFGELFF. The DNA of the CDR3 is TGTGCCAGCAGTTACTCGACGACAGGATTCGGGGAGCTGTTTTTT.

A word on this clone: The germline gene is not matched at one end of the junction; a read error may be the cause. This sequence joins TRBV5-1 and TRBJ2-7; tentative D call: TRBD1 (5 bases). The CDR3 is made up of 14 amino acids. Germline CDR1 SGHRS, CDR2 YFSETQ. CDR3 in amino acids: CASGLGSGSGEQYF. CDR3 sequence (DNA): TGCGCCAGCGGCTTAGGGTCAGGGTCGGGCGAGCAGTACTTC.

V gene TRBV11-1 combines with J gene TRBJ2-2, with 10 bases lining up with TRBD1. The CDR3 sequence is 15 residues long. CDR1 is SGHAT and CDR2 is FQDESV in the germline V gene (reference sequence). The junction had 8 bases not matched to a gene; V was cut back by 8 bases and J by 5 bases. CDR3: CASFSGTGVTGELFF. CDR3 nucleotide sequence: TGTGCCAGCTTTTCCGGGACAGGGGTAACCGGGGAGCTGTTTTTT. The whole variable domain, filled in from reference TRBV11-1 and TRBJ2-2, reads EAEVAQSPRYKITEKSQAVAFWCDPISGHATLYWYRQILGQGPELLVQFQDESVVDDSQLPKDRFSAERLKGVDSTLKIQPAELGDSAMYLCASFSGTGVTGELFFGEGSRLTVL.

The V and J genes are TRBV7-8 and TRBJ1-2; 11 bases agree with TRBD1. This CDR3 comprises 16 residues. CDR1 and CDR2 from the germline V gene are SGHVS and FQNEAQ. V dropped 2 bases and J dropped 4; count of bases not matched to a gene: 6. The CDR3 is CASSLTGQGARYGYTF. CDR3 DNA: TGTGCCAGCAGCTTAACTGGACAGGGGGCGCGCTATGGCTACACCTTC.